These 31 T cell receptor beta chains share one sample of origin, sequenced in a study of blood T cells in healthy people across ages. Using a J-beta primer mix together with a sample-barcoded 5' primer, a second PCR was run for about 6 to 12 cycles. Each CDR3 protein gets one entry after TCRdb re-called the 5' RACE reads with MiXCR. The data contain some 560,000 distinct CDR3 sequences, around a quarter of them singletons. Separately, the same data were catalogued under a study of T cells of mothers and their children.

The specimen was blood. These receptor sequences come from a boy aged 2 to 10 in good health.

CDR3 sequence: CASSWGLAPSYNEQFF. The CDR3 DNA sequence: TGTGCCAGCAGCTGGGGACTAGCGCCCTCCTACAATGAGCAGTTCTTC. This chain connects TRBV7-9 to TRBJ2-1, with 10 bases that match TRBD2. The CDR3 has 16 residues. Germline CDR1 and CDR2: SEHNR and FQNEAQ (reference sequence). Unmatched junction bases numbered 3, after V lost 4 bases and J lost 0 bases. The complete variable domain, with remaining parts taken from reference TRBV7-9 and TRBJ2-1, reads DTGVSQNPRHKITKRGQNVTFRCDPISEHNRLYWYRQTLGQGPEFLTYFQNEAQLEKSRLLSDRFSAERPKGSFSTLEIQRTEQGDSAMYLCASSWGLAPSYNEQFFGPGTRLTVL.

This clonotype appeared a few times. This rearrangement joins TRBV6-2 or TRBV6-3 to TRBJ2-1; 11 nucleotides agree with TRBD2. V lost 0 bases, J lost 10 bases, and 8 bases stayed unmatched. Per the germline V gene, CDR1 is MNHEY and CDR2 is SVGEGT. This CDR3 has 16 amino acids. The DNA of the CDR3 is TGTGCCAGCAGTTACTCGTCTAGCGGGAGGAGGGGGGAGCAGTTCTTC. The encoded protein is CASSYSSSGRRGEQFF.

The chain links TRBV20-1 to TRBJ2-1; D is possibly TRBD2 (6 bases). The ends were cut back, 6 bases at V and 4 bases at J, with 22 bases in the middle. The germline CDR1 and CDR2 sequences are DFQATT and SNEGSKA (reference sequence). The CDR3 runs 16 residues. The CDR3 sequence is CSATLSTSQGYNEQFF. CDR3 nucleotide sequence: TGCAGTGCGACCCTCTCTACTAGCCAGGGTTACAATGAGCAGTTCTTC.

The chain carries TRBV6-5 and TRBJ1-2, with TRBD1 matching over 7 bases. Looked up from germline, CDR1 is MNHEY and CDR2 is SVGAGI. Trimming took 4 bases from V and 8 from J; bases not matched to a gene: 10. CDR3 length: 14 residues. The chain's CDR3 is CASSSSLDRAGYTF. CDR3 sequence (DNA): TGTGCCAGCAGTTCCTCACTCGACAGGGCGGGCTACACCTTC.

The V gene is TRBV20-1, the J gene TRBJ2-3, with D maybe TRBD1 (7 bases). This CDR3 is 14 amino acids long. Germline V lookup: CDR1 DFQATT, CDR2 SNEGSKA (reference sequence). Trimming pared 6 bases from V and 1 base from J, leaving 14 bases between. The DNA for the CDR3 is TGCAGTGCGAGACCCAGGGGGGGCACAGATACGCAGTATTTT. Translated: CSARPRGGTDTQYF.

This clonotype has only a few counts. V and J are TRBV4-2 and TRBJ2-3; perhaps TRBD1 as D (5 bases). The CDR3 covers 15 residues. Germline V CDR1 and CDR2: LGHNA, YNFKEQ. V lost 1 base and J 1 base, leaving 9 bases between the germline ends. This CDR3 is CASSQAGRGTDTQYF. DNA of the CDR3: TGTGCCAGCAGCCAAGCGGGCAGGGGCACAGATACGCAGTATTTT.

The chain recombines TRBV29-1 with TRBJ2-5; TRBD1 or TRBD2 may be the D gene (5 bases each). The J call may be in error: the DNA end matches TRBJ2-7 better. The V gene's germline CDR1 is SQVTM and CDR2 ANQGSEA. This CDR3 is built from 12 residues. CDR3 sequence (DNA): TGCAGCGTTGATGGGGGTTCCTACGAGCAGTACTTC. Amino acids: CSVDGGSYEQYF.

This clonotype came up a few times. This chain connects TRBV6-6 to TRBJ2-5, with D tentatively TRBD1 or TRBD2 (5 bases each). CDR1 and CDR2 (germline): MNHNY, SVGAGI (reference sequence). Trimming pared 7 bases from V and 5 bases from J, leaving 14 bases between. The CDR3 is made up of 13 amino acids. The CDR3 loop is CASKGYEGETQYF. In nucleotides, the CDR3 is TGTGCCAGCAAGGGGTATGAGGGGGAGACCCAGTACTTC.

The CDR3 DNA reads as TGTGCCAGCAGTGAAGCTCAGGGAACCAAAAACATTCAGTACTTC. Translated, it gives CASSEAQGTKNIQYF. V usage is TRBV6-1 and J usage is TRBJ2-4; perhaps TRBD1 as D (5 bases). CDR1 is MNHNS, CDR2 SASEGT, per germline. This CDR3 is built from 15 residues. The V and J ends lost 0 bases and 2 bases respectively, with 8 bases between them.

V is TRBV23-1 and J is TRBJ2-2, with 9 bases identical to TRBD1. TRBV23-1 is assigned to the ORF class and has an uncertain function. V lost 6 bases to trimming and J lost 1 base; unmatched junction nucleotides: 6. The CDR3 length is 16 residues. CDR3 DNA: TGCGCCAGCAGGGACAGGGGACGGAGGAACACCGGGGAGCTGTTTTTT. This codes for CASRDRGRRNTGELFF.

This clonotype was counted only a few times. The chain joins TRBV7-8 to TRBJ1-3, with a tentative D call TRBD1 (5 bases). Trimming cost V 3 bases and J 2 bases, with 17 bases left between them. Per the germline V gene, CDR1 is SGHVS and CDR2 is FQNEAQ. This CDR3 has 17 residues. The CDR3 protein is CASSFFGRGFAGNTIYF. The CDR3 DNA follows: TGTGCCAGCAGCTTCTTTGGACGGGGGTTTGCTGGAAACACCATATATTTT.

The chain combines TRBV27 with TRBJ1-2; D might be TRBD1 (5 bases). The germline V gene has CDR1 MNHEY and CDR2 SMNVEV (reference sequence). This CDR3 has 15 amino acids. V was clipped by 7 bases and J by 1 base, with 16 bases between them. The DNA of the CDR3 is TGTGCCAGCACGAGCGGGGCGAAGGGTAACTATGGCTACACCTTC. This encodes CASTSGAKGNYGYTF.

Written as DNA, the CDR3 is TGTGCCTCTATATGGGGACTAGCCAACACCGGGGAGCTGTTTTTT. This gives the protein CASIWGLANTGELFF. The rearrangement joins TRBV30 to TRBJ2-2; 9 bases match TRBD2. This CDR3 comprises 15 residues. V lost 7 bases and J lost 2; bases outside the gene matches: 8. Germline CDR1 is GTSNPN and CDR2 is SVGIG (reference sequence).

This clonotype was found a few times. The chain carries TRBV15 and TRBJ2-1; D is possibly TRBD2 (6 bases). Per the germline V gene, CDR1 is LNHNV and CDR2 is YYDKDF (reference sequence). The CDR3 is 14 amino acids. V was clipped by 0 bases and J by 12 bases, with 15 bases between them. CDR3 DNA: TGTGCCACCAGCAGAGATAAGGCGGGGCGTTGGCAGTTCTTC. Translation gives CATSRDKAGRWQFF.

This clonotype was found a few times. The genes are TRBV12-3 or TRBV12-4 and TRBJ2-7, with TRBD2 identical over 8 bases. CDR3 size: 14 residues. J lost 4 bases, V lost 2 bases, and 4 bases had no gene match. The DNA for the CDR3 is TGTGCCAGCAGTTTATTGGGACTAGAGTACGAGCAGTACTTC. It is translated as CASSLLGLEYEQYF.

The sample holds a few counts of this clonotype. The chain carries TRBV7-6 and TRBJ2-7, with a weak D call TRBD2 (7 bases). This CDR3 contains 16 residues. Trimming shortened V by 1 base and J by 3 bases, and 16 bases separated the two germline ends. Germline V gene data show CDR1 as SGHVS and CDR2 as FNYEAQ. The CDR3 DNA reads TGTGCCAGCAGCTTAGGGGGAGGGGGATCTTTCTACGAGCAGTACTTC. Translation: CASSLGGGGSFYEQYF.

This clonotype was seen only a few times. This chain joins TRBV24-1 and TRBJ2-3, with D perhaps given as TRBD1 or TRBD2 (5 bases each). Germline CDR1 reads KGHDR; CDR2 reads SFDVKD. V lost 9 bases to trimming and J lost 4 bases, with 28 bases between them. The CDR3 contains 18 residues. The CDR3 reads CATQEGTQVAGLPDTQYF. In DNA, the CDR3 is TGTGCCACCCAAGAGGGGACCCAGGTGGCAGGTCTCCCAGATACGCAGTATTTT.

The chain couples TRBV28 to TRBJ1-5; the match to TRBD1 covers 8 bases. CDR1 is MDHEN, CDR2 SYDVKM, per germline. Trimming removed 5 bases from V and 2 bases from J; junction bases left unmatched: 14. The CDR3 is made up of 18 amino acids. The CDR3 loop is CASSQPTSGGAGNQPQHF. CDR3 in DNA: TGTGCCAGCAGTCAACCCACTTCAGGGGGCGCAGGCAATCAGCCCCAGCATTTT.

The CDR3 region has the DNA TGTGCCAGCAGCTCCGGACCTGGACCGATCTCTGGAAACACCATATATTTT. This encodes CASSSGPGPISGNTIYF. The chain links TRBV7-9 to TRBJ1-3, with no clear D. Germline CDR1 and CDR2: SEHNR and FQNEAQ (reference sequence). V was cut by 4 bases and J by 0 bases, with 16 bases left in between. This CDR3 region has 17 residues.

In this sample, this clonotype turned up once. The chain carries TRBV9 and TRBJ2-5; D possibly corresponds to TRBD2 (6 bases). V lost 4 bases and J 4 bases, leaving 11 bases between the germline ends. This CDR3 has 13 amino acids. CDR1 SGDLS and CDR2 YYNGEE come from the germline V gene. CDR3 in DNA: TGTGCCAGCAGCATTAAAGCGGGAGAGACCCAGTACTTC. Its translation is CASSIKAGETQYF.

The chain has TRBV20-1 and TRBJ1-4, with D uncertain. Trimming left V 4 bases short and J 7 bases short, with 16 bases between. This CDR3 is built from 14 residues. Germline V gene sequence: CDR1 DFQATT, CDR2 SNEGSKA (reference sequence). The DNA for the CDR3 is TGCAGTGCTAAAAGAGGAGGGCAGGTTGAAAAACTGTTTTTT. It encodes CSAKRGGQVEKLFF.

This clonotype has more than one count but fewer than ten. The chain joins TRBV18 to TRBJ1-2; no clear D gene. Between the trimmed V and J ends, which lost 4 bases and 8 bases, there was a span of 20 bases. Germline lookup yields CDR1 KGHSH and CDR2 LQKENI. The CDR3 spans 15 residues. CDR3: CASSQFLGESGGYTF. In DNA form, the CDR3 reads TGTGCCAGCTCACAGTTCCTCGGGGAGAGTGGAGGCTACACCTTC.

The chain links TRBV25-1 to TRBJ2-1, with 14 nucleotides matching TRBD2. The length of the CDR3 is 19 residues. The V segment lost 3 bases and the J segment 0 bases; nucleotides outside the gene matches: 7. The germline V gene encodes CDR1 MGHDK and CDR2 SYGVNS. CDR3 bases: TGTGCCAGCAGTGACCGGACTAGCGGGGGGCCCAGCTCCTACAATGAGCAGTTCTTC. Encoded protein: CASSDRTSGGPSSYNEQFF.

This clonotype appeared once. V and J are TRBV7-2 and TRBJ1-2; 8 nucleotides agree with TRBD1. Germline loops: CDR1 SGHTA, CDR2 FQGNSA. Trimming took 4 bases from V and 3 from J; bases not matched to a gene: 7. The CDR3 runs to 15 residues. The CDR3 region is CASSSRQGSDYGYTF. The CDR3, as DNA: TGTGCCAGCAGCTCCAGACAGGGGAGCGACTATGGCTACACCTTC.

This clonotype appeared a few times. The chain recombines TRBV5-1 with TRBJ2-7; TRBD1 aligns across 7 bases. The V gene end was trimmed by 0 bases and the J gene end by 0 bases; junction bases not matched to a gene: 6. The CDR3 has 16 amino acids. Germline CDR1 is SGHRS and CDR2 is YFSETQ. CDR3 in DNA: TGCGCCAGCAGCTTGGGTCCGGGACAGAGCTCCTACGAGCAGTACTTC. This translates into CASSLGPGQSSYEQYF.

The chain combines TRBV14 with TRBJ2-7; a weak D match, TRBD1 (6 bases). The J call is doubtful: the DNA matches TRBJ2-5 better. CDR1 and CDR2 from the germline V gene are SGHDN and FVKESK. This CDR3 has 15 amino acids. The CDR3 coding sequence is TGTGCCAGCAGCCAATGGTACAGGGCGAGGGAGACCCAGTACTTC. This encodes CASSQWYRARETQYF.

This chain links TRBV27 with TRBJ2-6; D is unresolved. The CDR3 consists of 16 residues. The V end lost 2 bases, the J end lost 0 bases, and 8 bases lay between the germline ends. Germline lookup yields CDR1 MNHEY and CDR2 SMNVEV (reference sequence). The CDR3 bases are TGTGCCAGCAGTTTAGTCCCAGGCTCTGGGGCCAACGTCCTGACTTTC. It is translated as CASSLVPGSGANVLTF. Complete variable domain (other parts from reference TRBV27 and TRBJ2-6): EAQVTQNPRYLITVTGKKLTVTCSQNMNHEYMSWYRQDPGLGLRQIYYSMNVEVTDKGDVPEGYKVSRKEKRNFPLILESPSPNQTSLYFCASSLVPGSGANVLTFGAGSRLTVL.

This clonotype came up a few times. V usage is TRBV19 and J usage is TRBJ2-1; D is perhaps TRBD2 (5 bases). The V end lost 5 bases, the J end lost 6 bases, and 11 bases lay between the germline ends. There are 13 residues in the CDR3. Germline values: CDR1 LNHDA, CDR2 SQIVND (reference sequence). CDR3 region: CASSLSRGNEQFF. CDR3 sequence (DNA): TGTGCCAGTAGTTTGTCTCGGGGCAATGAGCAGTTCTTC. The full variable domain, its missing parts supplied by reference TRBV19 and TRBJ2-1, is DGGITQSPKYLFRKEGQNVTLSCEQNLNHDAMYWYRQDPGQGLRLIYYSQIVNDFQKGDIAEGYSVSREKKESFPLTVTSAQKNPTAFYLCASSLSRGNEQFFGPGTRLTVL.

The V and J genes are TRBV6-1 and TRBJ1-6; D is possibly TRBD1 (6 bases). Trimming shortened V by 8 bases and J by 4 bases, and 12 bases separated the two germline ends. The CDR3 is made up of 14 amino acids. Germline-derived CDR1 and CDR2 are MNHNS and SASEGT. The chain's CDR3 is CASYRDNYNSPLHF. CDR3 in DNA: TGTGCCAGCTACCGGGACAATTATAATTCACCCCTCCACTTT.

A few counts support this clonotype. The CDR3 region has the DNA TGCAGTGCTAGTCCGACAGGGGCCACCTATGGCTACACCTTC. It translates to CSASPTGATYGYTF. The rearrangement joins TRBV20-1 to TRBJ1-2; 8 bases agree with TRBD1. The CDR3 is 14 amino acids. The V and J ends lost 3 bases and 4 bases, in that order; junction bases with no gene match: 7. Looked up from germline, CDR1 is DFQATT and CDR2 is SNEGSKA (reference sequence).

This clonotype showed up just a few times. The chain couples TRBV12-3 or TRBV12-4 to TRBJ2-1, with D possibly matching TRBD2 (6 bases). The CDR3 contains 14 residues. Trimming took off 4 bases at V and 3 bases at J, with 10 bases between the two ends. CDR3 bases: TGTGCCAGCAGTTGGCGGGGATTCTACAATGAGCAGTTCTTC. Translated, it gives CASSWRGFYNEQFF.